The 4 T cell receptor beta chains given below trace back to one sample, sequenced in a study of cytomegalovirus exposure and HLA in healthy donors. The PCR had 60 Vbeta and 13 Jbeta primers. The protocol was immunoSEQ multiplex PCR, while the TCRdb copy is restricted to in-frame clones and leaves out a portion. The table records some 96,000 clones, roughly three fifths of them present only once. The sample consisted of PBMCs. These receptors came from a man in his sixties in good health and CMV-seronegative.

The chain couples TRBV5-5 to TRBJ2-5; TRBD2 matches 11 bases. CDR1 and CDR2 from the germline V gene are SGHKS and YYEKEE (reference sequence). V trimming: 4 bases; J trimming: 0 bases; junction bases outside the gene matches: 11. The CDR3 length is 18 residues. The CDR3 protein is CASSPVVRTSGYQETQYF. The CDR3 DNA reads as TGTGCCAGCAGCCCCGTGGTGCGGACTAGCGGGTACCAAGAGACCCAGTACTTC.

V usage is TRBV6-1 and J usage is TRBJ2-7, with TRBD1 matching over 7 bases. With 1 base clipped from V and 4 bases from J, the junction kept 7 bases outside the gene matches. CDR3 length: 15 residues. From germline, CDR1 is MNHNS and CDR2 SASEGT. CDR3 protein: CASSEGRDSVYEQYF. CDR3 in DNA: TGTGCCAGCAGTGAAGGCAGGGACAGTGTATACGAGCAGTACTTC.

The CDR3 region is CASTAIGGETQYF. CDR3 bases: TGTGCCAGCACTGCAATCGGGGGAGAGACCCAGTACTTC. The rearrangement joins TRBV6-1 to TRBJ2-5; TRBD2 might be the D (6 bases). Trimming removed 7 bases from V and 4 bases from J, with 13 bases in between. CDR1 is MNHNS, CDR2 SASEGT, per germline. The CDR3 spans 13 residues.

The chain employs TRBV18 and TRBJ2-5; tentative D call: TRBD2 (6 bases). CDR3 length equals 14 residues. The germline CDR1 and CDR2 sequences are KGHSH and LQKENI. V lost 6 bases and J 3 bases, leaving 14 bases between the germline ends. The CDR3 coding sequence is TGTGCCAGCTCTCGGAGCTGGGAGGAAGAGACCCAGTACTTC. Protein: CASSRSWEEETQYF.